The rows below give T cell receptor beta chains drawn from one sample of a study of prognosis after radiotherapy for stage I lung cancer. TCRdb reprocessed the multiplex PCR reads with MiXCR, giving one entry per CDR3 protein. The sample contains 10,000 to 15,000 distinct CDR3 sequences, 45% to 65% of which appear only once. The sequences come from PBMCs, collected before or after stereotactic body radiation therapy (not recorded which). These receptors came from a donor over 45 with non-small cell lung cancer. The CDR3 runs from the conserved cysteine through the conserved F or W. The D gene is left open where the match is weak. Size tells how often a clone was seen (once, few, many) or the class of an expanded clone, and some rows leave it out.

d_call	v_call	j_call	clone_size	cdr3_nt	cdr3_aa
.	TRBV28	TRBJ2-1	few	TGTGCCAGCTCGCGACCCGGGACTCCTTACCGGAATGAGCAGTTCTTC	CASSRPGTPYRNEQFF
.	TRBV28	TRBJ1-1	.	TGTTATCAGCAGTCGCCCAAGAACACTGAAGCTTTCTTT	CYQQSPKNTEAFF
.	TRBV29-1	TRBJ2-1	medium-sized	TGCAGCGTTGGTAGACAGGCGGGGGAAGGGCAGTTCTTC	CSVGRQAGEGQFF
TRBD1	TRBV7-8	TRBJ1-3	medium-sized	TGTGCCAGCAGCTTAGCAGGGGGCGGAAACACCATATATTTT	CASSLAGGGNTIYF
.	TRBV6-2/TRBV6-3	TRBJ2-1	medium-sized	TGTGCCAGCAGTTACCCCAGGGGAGGTAGCGACAATGAGCAGTTCTTC	CASSYPRGGSDNEQFF
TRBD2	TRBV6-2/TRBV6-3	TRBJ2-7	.	TGTGCCAGCATCCCAGTGACTAGCCGAGCCTCTAAGCAGTACTTC	CASIPVTSRASKQYF
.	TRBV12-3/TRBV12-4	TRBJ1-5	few	TGTGCCAGCAGGTCCCCCCGGGTCAATCAGCCCCAGCATTTT	CASRSPRVNQPQHF
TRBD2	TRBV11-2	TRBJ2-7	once	TGTGTCAGCAGCTCAACCGACAGCGGGGTCCACGAGCAGTACTTC	CVSSSTDSGVHEQYF
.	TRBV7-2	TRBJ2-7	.	TGTGCCAGCATCTTAGGCCCCTCCGGTAGCGTGAGACCCTACGAGCAGTACTTC	CASILGPSGSVRPYEQYF
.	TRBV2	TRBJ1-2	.	TGTGCCAGCAGGACCTTCGGGGGTAGCTATGGCTACACCTTC	CASRTFGGSYGYTF
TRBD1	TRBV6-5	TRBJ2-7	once	TGTGCCAGCAGTTCGTACTTCGGGACAGGGGTCGAGCAGTACTTC	CASSSYFGTGVEQYF
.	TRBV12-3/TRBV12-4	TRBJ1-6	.	TGTGCCATCAGAGCTAGCGGACAGATCGATTCACCCCTCCACTTT	CAIRASGQIDSPLHF
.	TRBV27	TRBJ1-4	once	TGTGCCAGCAGTGGAGCAGGGGCTGAAAAACTGTTTTTT	CASSGAGAEKLFF
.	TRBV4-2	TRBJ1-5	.	TGTGCCAGCAGCCAAGGGTTGGATCAGCCCCAGCATTTT	CASSQGLDQPQHF
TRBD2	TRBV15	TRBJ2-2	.	TGTGCCACCAGCAGAGTGCTAGCGGAACGCGGGGAGCTGTTTTTT	CATSRVLAERGELFF
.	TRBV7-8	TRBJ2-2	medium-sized	TGTGCCAGCAGCTCCGGATACACCGGGGAGCTGTTTTTT	CASSSGYTGELFF
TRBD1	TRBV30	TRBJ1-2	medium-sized	TGTGCCTGGACGGGACAGACTTACTATGGCTACACCTTC	CAWTGQTYYGYTF
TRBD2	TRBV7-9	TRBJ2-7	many	TGTGCCAGCAGCTTTCGGGGCGGGAGCTCGAACGAGCAGTACTTC	CASSFRGGSSNEQYF
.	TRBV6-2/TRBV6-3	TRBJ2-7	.	TGTGCCAGAAGTGACTACGAGAAGTACTTC	CARSDYEKYF
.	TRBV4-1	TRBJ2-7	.	TGCGCCAGCAGCCAAGATCGACAGATGGCCTACGAGCAGTACTTC	CASSQDRQMAYEQYF
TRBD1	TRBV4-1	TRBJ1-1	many	TGCGCCAGCAGCCGCGACAGGGGGGAAGGAGCTTTCTTT	CASSRDRGEGAFF
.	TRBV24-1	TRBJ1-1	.	TGTGCCACCAGTCTGGGTGTGGACACTGAAGCTTTCTTT	CATSLGVDTEAFF
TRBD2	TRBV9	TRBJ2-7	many	TGTGCCAGCAGCTCTCCCAGCGGGGGTGTGGCCGAGCAGTACTTC	CASSSPSGGVAEQYF
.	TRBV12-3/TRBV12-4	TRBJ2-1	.	TGTGCCAGCAGTTTGGCCGGGGGAGGCAGTGAGCAGTTCTTC	CASSLAGGGSEQFF
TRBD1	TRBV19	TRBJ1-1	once	TGTGCCAGTAGTACTGACAGGGATACTGAAGCTTTCTTT	CASSTDRDTEAFF